This T cell receptor beta chain emerged from a study of cytomegalovirus exposure and HLA in healthy donors. Study-wide results and caveats: The study flagged around 160 TCR beta chains as cytomegalovirus-associated.

The V gene's germline CDR1 is LNHDA and CDR2 SQIVND (reference sequence). The CDR3 consists of 16 residues. The V end was cut by 5 bases, the J end by 3 bases, with 19 bases between. Although they were nominally healthy when sampled, donors likely had unrecorded immune exposures. The PCR was carried out with 60 Vbeta primers and 13 Jbeta primers. Assay: immunoSEQ multiplex PCR; the TCRdb copy retains only in-frame clones and omits some. Of around 90,000 clones listed, about 80% are singletons. This clone appeared a few times. Its antigen is unidentified. This TCR was recovered from a male donor in good health and CMV-seropositive. This sequence joins TRBV19 and TRBJ1-2; D may be TRBD1 (6 bases). The material sequenced was PBMCs. Written as DNA, the CDR3 is TGTGCCAGTAGTCCCCTAGGACAGAGCGGGGACTATGGCTACACCTTC. It encodes CASSPLGQSGDYGYTF.